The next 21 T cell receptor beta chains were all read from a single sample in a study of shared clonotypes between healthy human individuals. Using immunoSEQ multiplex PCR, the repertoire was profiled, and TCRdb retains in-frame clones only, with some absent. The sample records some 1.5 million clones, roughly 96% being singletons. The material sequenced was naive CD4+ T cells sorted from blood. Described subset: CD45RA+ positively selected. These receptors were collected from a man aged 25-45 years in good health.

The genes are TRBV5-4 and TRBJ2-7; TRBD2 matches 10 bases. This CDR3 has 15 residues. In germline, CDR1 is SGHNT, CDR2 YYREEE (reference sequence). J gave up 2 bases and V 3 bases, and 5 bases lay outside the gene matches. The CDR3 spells CASSSTSGITYEQYF. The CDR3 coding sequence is TGTGCCAGCAGCTCCACTAGCGGGATCACCTACGAGCAGTACTTC.

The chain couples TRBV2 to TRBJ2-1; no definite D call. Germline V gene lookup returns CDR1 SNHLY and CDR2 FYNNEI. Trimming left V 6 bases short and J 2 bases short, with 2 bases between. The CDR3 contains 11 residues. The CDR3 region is CASRPYNEQFF. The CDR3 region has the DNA TGTGCCAGCAGACCCTACAATGAGCAGTTCTTC.

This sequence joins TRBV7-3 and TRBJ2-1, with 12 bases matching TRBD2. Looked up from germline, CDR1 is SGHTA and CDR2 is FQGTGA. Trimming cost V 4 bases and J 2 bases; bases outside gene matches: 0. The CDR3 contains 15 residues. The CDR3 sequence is CASSSSGRAYNEQFF. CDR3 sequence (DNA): TGTGCCAGCAGCTCTAGCGGGAGGGCCTACAATGAGCAGTTCTTC.

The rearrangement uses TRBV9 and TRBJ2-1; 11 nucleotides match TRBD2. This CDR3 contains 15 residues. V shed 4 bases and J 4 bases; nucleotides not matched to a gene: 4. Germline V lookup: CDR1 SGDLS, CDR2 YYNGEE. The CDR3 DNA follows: TGTGCCAGCAGCCTACTAGCGGGGGTTTACAATGAGCAGTTCTTC. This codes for CASSLLAGVYNEQFF. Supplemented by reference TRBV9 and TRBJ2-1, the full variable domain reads DSGVTQTPKHLITATGQRVTLRCSPRSGDLSVYWYQQSLDQGLQFLIQYYNGEERAKGNILERFSAQQFPDLHSELNLSSLELGDSALYFCASSLLAGVYNEQFFGPGTRLTVL.

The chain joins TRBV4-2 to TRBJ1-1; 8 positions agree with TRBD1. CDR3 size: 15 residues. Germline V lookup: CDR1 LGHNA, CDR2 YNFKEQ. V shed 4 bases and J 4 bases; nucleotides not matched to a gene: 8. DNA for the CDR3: TGTGCCAGCAGCCCCCTCGCAGGGGGCTCCACTGAAGCTTTCTTT. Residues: CASSPLAGGSTEAFF.

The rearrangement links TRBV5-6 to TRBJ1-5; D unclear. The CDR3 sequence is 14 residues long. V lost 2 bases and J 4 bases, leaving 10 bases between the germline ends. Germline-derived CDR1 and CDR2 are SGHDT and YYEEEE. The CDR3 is CASSFGQSNQPQHF. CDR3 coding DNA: TGTGCCAGCAGCTTTGGCCAGAGTAATCAGCCCCAGCATTTT. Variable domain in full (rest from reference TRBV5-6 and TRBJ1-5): DAGVTQSPTHLIKTRGQQVTLRCSPKSGHDTVSWYQQALGQGPQFIFQYYEEEERQRGNFPDRFSGHQFPNYSSELNVNALLLGDSALYLCASSFGQSNQPQHFGDGTRLSIL.

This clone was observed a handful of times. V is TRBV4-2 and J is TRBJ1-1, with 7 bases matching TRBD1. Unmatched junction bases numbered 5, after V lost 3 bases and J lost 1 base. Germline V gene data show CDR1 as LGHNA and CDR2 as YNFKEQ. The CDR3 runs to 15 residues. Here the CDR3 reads CASSQDRRTNTEAFF. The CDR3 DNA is TGTGCCAGCAGCCAGGACAGGAGGACGAACACTGAAGCTTTCTTT.

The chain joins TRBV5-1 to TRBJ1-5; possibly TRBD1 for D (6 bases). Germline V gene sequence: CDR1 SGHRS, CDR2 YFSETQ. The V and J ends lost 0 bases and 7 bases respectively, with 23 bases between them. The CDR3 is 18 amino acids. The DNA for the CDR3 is TGCGCCAGCAGCTTGGCCGGACAGTCTCGCTCACAAAAGCAGCCCCAGCATTTT. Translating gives CASSLAGQSRSQKQPQHF. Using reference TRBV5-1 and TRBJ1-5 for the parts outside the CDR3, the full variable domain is KAGVTQTPRYLIKTRGQQVTLSCSPISGHRSVSWYQQTPGQGLQFLFEYFSETQRNKGNFPGRFSGRQFSNSRSEMNVSTLELGDSALYLCASSLAGQSRSQKQPQHFGDGTRLSIL.

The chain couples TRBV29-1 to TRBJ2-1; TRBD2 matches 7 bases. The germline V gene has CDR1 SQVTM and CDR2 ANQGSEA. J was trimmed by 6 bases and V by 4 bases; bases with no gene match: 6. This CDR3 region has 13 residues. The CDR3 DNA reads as TGCAGCGTTGCGTGGGGAGGGCCCAATGAGCAGTTCTTC. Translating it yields CSVAWGGPNEQFF.

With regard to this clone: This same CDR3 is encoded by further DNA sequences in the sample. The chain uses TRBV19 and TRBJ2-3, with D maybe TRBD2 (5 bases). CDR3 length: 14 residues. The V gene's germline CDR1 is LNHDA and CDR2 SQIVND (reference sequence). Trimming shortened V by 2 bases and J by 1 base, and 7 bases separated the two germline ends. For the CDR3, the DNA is TGTGCCAGTAGTATACCCGGGGGCACAGATACGCAGTATTTT. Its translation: CASSIPGGTDTQYF.

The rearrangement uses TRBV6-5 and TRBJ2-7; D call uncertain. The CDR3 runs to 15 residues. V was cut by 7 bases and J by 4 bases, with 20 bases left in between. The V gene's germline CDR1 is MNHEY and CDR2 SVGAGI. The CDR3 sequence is CASTTPQRAPYEQYF. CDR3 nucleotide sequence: TGTGCCAGCACCACGCCACAGAGAGCGCCTTACGAGCAGTACTTC.

CDR3 sequence reads: CASSLAPGTYRSSYEQYF. The CDR3 coding sequence is TGTGCCAGCAGCTTAGCCCCGGGGACGTATAGGAGCTCCTACGAGCAGTACTTC. The chain carries TRBV7-6 and TRBJ2-7; D could derive from TRBD1 or TRBD2 (5 bases each). V was pared by 0 bases and J by 0 bases, with 18 bases between. In germline, CDR1 is SGHVS, CDR2 FNYEAQ. CDR3 size: 18 residues.

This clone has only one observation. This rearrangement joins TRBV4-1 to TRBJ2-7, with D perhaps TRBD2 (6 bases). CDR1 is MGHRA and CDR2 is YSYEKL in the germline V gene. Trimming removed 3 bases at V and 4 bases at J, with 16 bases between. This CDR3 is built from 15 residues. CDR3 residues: CASSHPTGGTYEQYF. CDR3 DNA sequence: TGCGCCAGCAGCCACCCCACCGGGGGTACGTACGAGCAGTACTTC.

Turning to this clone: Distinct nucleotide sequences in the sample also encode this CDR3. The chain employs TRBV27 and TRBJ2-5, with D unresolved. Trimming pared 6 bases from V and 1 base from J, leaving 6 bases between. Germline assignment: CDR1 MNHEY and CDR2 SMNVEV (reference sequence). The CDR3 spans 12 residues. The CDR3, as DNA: TGTGCCAGCAGGCGAGGCCAAGAGACCCAGTACTTC. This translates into CASRRGQETQYF.

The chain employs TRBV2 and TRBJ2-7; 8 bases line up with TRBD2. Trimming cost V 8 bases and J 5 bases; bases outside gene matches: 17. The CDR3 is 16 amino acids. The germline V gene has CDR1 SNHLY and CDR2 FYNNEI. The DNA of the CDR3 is TGTGCCAGCCAGGTCGCCCCGGGAGGGGTTCTGGACGAGCAGTACTTC. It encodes CASQVAPGGVLDEQYF.

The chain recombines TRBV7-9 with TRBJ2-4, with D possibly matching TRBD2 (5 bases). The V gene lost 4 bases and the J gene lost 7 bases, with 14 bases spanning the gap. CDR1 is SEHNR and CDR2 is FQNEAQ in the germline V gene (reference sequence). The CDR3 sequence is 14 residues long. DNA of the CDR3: TGTGCCAGCAGCTCCGACGGGGTACGGAACATTCAGTACTTC. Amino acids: CASSSDGVRNIQYF.

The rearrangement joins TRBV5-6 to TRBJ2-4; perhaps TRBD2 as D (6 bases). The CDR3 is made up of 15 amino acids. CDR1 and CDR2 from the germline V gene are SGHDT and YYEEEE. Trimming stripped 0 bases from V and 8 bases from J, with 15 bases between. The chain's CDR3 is CASSLGGTAGYIQYF. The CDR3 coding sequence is TGTGCCAGCAGCTTGGGTGGTACGGCGGGATACATTCAGTACTTC.

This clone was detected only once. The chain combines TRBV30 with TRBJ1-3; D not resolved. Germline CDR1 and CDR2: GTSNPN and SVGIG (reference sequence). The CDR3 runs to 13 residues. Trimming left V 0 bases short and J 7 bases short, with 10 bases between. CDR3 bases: TGTGCCTGGAGTGTGTTGTCCCCCAACACCATATATTTT. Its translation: CAWSVLSPNTIYF.

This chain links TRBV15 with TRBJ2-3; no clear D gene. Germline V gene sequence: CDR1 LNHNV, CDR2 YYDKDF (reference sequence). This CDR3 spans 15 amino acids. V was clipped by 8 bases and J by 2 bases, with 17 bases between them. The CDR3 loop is CATSSDSTFTDTQYF. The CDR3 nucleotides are TGTGCCACCTCGAGCGACTCAACCTTCACAGATACGCAGTATTTT.

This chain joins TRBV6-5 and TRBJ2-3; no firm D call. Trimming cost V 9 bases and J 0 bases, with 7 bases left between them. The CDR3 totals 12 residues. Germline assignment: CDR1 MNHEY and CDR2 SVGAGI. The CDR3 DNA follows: TGTGCCAGTAGGGCGAGCACAGATACGCAGTATTTT. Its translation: CASRASTDTQYF.

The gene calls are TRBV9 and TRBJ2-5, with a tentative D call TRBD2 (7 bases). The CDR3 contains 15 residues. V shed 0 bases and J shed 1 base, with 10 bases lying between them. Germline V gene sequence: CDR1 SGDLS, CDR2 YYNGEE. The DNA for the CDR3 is TGTGCCAGCAGCGTAGGCGGGGGCCCCCAAGAGACCCAGTACTTC. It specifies CASSVGGGPQETQYF.